This T cell receptor beta chain was captured in a study of tissue T cells after allogeneic stem cell transplantation. Study-level results: Anatomically similar tissues had similar TCR repertoires within each patient.

This clone was detected only a few times. Its antigen is undetermined. Here immunoSEQ multiplex PCR was the method, and the copy in TCRdb shows in-frame clones only, minus some. The data show several hundred clones, with approximately 43% seen just once and about 50% held by the top ten. Every graft-versus-host disease patient had gastrointestinal disease and got several lines of graft-versus-host disease therapy. Germline CDR1 is SGHRS and CDR2 is YFSETQ. Trimming stripped 4 bases from V and 5 bases from J, with 15 bases between. The CDR3 is 14 residues long. Source: rectal tissue, taken at autopsy. The sequence derives from a female patient between 40 and 69 years old with steroid-refractory graft-versus-host disease after an allogeneic stem cell transplant. Some T cells here may be from the graft donor. The gene calls are TRBV5-1 and TRBJ2-5; a weak D match, TRBD2 (7 bases). The chain's CDR3 is CASSGGGAHETQYF. Here the CDR3 DNA reads TGCGCCAGCAGCGGTGGGGGGGCGCATGAGACCCAGTACTTC.